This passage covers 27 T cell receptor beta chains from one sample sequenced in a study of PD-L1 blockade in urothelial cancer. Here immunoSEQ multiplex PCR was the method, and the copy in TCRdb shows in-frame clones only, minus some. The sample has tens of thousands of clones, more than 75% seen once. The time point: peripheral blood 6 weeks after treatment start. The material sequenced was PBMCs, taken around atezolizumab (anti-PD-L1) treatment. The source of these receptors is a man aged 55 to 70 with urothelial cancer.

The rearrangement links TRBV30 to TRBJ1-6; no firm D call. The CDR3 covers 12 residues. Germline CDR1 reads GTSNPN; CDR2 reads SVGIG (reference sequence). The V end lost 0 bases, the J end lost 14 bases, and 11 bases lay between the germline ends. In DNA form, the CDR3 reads TGTGCCTGGAGTGTAGAAAGCGCAGCCCTCCACTTT. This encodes CAWSVESAALHF.

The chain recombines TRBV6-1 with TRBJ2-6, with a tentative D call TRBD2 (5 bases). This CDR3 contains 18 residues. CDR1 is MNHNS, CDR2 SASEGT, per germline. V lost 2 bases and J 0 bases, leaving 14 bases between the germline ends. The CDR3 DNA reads TGTGCCAGCAGTGAATGGGAGATGAGCAGCTCTGGGGCCAACGTCCTGACTTTC. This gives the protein CASSEWEMSSSGANVLTF.

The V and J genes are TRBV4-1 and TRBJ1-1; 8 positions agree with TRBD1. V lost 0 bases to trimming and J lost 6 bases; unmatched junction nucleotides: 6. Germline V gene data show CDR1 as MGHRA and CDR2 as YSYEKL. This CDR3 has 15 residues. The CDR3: CASSQDRGQRAEAFF. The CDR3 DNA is TGCGCCAGCAGCCAAGACAGGGGGCAAAGGGCTGAAGCTTTCTTT.

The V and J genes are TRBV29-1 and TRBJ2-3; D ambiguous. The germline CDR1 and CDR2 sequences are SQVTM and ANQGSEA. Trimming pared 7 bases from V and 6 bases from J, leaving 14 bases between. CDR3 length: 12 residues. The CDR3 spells CSALGNSDTQYF. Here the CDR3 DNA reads TGCAGCGCCCTCGGAAATAGCGATACGCAGTATTTT.

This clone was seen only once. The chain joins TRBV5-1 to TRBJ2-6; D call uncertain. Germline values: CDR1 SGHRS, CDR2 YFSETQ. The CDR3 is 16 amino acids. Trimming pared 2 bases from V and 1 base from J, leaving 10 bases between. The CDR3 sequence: CASSFLERSGANVLTF. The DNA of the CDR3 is TGCGCCAGCAGCTTCTTGGAGAGGTCTGGGGCCAACGTCCTGACTTTC.

The CDR3 sequence is CASSEIVQPQHF. The CDR3, as DNA: TGTGCCAGCAGTGAAATCGTTCAGCCCCAGCATTTT. The chain combines TRBV2 with TRBJ1-5, with D unclear. Trimming shortened V by 2 bases and J by 6 bases, and 5 bases separated the two germline ends. This CDR3 has 12 residues. From germline, CDR1 is SNHLY and CDR2 FYNNEI. Drawing the rest from reference TRBV2 and TRBJ1-5, the complete variable domain is EPEVTQTPSHQVTQMGQEVILRCVPISNHLYFYWYRQILGQKVEFLVSFYNNEISEKSEIFDDQFSVERPDGSNFTLKIRSTKLEDSAMYFCASSEIVQPQHFGDGTRLSIL.

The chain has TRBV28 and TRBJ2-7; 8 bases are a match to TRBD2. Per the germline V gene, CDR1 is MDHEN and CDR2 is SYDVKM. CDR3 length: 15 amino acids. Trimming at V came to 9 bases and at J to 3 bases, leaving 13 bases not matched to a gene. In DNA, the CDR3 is TGTGCCAGTAGGGAGCGGGAGACCCTCAGCTACGAGCAGTACTTC. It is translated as CASRERETLSYEQYF. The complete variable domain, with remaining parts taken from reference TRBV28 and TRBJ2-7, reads DVKVTQSSRYLVKRTGEKVFLECVQDMDHENMFWYRQDPGLGLRLIYFSYDVKMKEKGDIPEGYSVSREKKERFSLILESASTNQTSMYLCASRERETLSYEQYFGPGTRLTVT.

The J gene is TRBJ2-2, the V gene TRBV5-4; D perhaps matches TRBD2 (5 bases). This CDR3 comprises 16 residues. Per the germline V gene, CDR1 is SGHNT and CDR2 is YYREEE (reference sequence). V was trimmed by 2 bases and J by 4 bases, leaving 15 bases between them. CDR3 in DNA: TGTGCCAGCAGCTTAGGACGGAGCCGGGGCACCGGGGAGCTGTTTTTT. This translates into CASSLGRSRGTGELFF.

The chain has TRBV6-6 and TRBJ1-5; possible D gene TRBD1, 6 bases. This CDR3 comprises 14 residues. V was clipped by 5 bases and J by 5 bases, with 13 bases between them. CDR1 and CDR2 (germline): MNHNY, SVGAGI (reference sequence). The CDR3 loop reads CASSPDSTYQPQHF. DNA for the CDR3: TGTGCCAGCAGTCCGGACAGTACTTATCAGCCCCAGCATTTT.

The DNA for the CDR3 is TGTGCCAGCAGCTACGGGACAGGGAGGGGAAAACTGTTTTTT. This codes for CASSYGTGRGKLFF. The chain uses TRBV7-2 and TRBJ1-4, with 9 positions matching TRBD1. Germline V gene data show CDR1 as SGHTA and CDR2 as FQGNSA. CDR3 length: 14 amino acids. V gave up 4 bases and J gave up 10 bases; unmatched junction bases: 7.

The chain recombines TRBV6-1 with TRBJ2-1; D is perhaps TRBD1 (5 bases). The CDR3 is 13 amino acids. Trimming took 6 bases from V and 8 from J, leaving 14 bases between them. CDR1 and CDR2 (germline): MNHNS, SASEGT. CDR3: CASSPTVSDEQFF. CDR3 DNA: TGTGCCAGCAGCCCGACAGTCTCGGATGAGCAGTTCTTC.

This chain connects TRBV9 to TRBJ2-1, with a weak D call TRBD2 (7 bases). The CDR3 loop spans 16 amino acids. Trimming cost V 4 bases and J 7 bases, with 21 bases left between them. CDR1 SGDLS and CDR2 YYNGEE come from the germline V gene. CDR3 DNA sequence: TGTGCCAGCAGCATCCAAGGCCGGGGGCGGGGGAATGAGCAGTTCTTC. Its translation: CASSIQGRGRGNEQFF.

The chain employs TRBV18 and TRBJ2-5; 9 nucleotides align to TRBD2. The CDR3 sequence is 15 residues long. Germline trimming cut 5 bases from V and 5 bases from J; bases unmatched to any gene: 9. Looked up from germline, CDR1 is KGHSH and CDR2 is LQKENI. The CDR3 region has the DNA TGTGCCAGCTCAACATATGGGACTAGCTGGGAGACCCAGTACTTC. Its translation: CASSTYGTSWETQYF.

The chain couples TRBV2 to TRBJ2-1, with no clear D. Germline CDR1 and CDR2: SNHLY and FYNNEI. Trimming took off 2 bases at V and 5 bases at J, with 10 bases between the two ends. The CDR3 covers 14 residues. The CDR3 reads CASSETQVNNEQFF. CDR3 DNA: TGTGCCAGCAGTGAAACCCAGGTAAACAATGAGCAGTTCTTC. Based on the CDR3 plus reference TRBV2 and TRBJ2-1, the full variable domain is EPEVTQTPSHQVTQMGQEVILRCVPISNHLYFYWYRQILGQKVEFLVSFYNNEISEKSEIFDDQFSVERPDGSNFTLKIRSTKLEDSAMYFCASSETQVNNEQFFGPGTRLTVL.

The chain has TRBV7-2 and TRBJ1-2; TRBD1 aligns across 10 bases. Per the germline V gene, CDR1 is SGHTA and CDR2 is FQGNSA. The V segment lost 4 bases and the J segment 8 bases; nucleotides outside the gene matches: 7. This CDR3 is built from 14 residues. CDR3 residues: CASSSRDRGRGYTF. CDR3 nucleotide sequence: TGTGCCAGCAGCTCCCGGGACAGGGGTCGGGGCTACACCTTC.

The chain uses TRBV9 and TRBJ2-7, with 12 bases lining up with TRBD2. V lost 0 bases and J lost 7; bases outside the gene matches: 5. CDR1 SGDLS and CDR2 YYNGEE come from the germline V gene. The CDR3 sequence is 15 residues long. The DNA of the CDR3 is TGTGCCAGCAGCGTAGAACCTAGCGGGGGGGCTGAGCAGTACTTC. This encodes CASSVEPSGGAEQYF.

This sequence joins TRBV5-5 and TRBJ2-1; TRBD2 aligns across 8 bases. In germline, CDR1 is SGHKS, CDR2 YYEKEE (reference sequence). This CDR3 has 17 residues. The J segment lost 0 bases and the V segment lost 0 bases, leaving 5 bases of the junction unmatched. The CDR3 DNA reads TGTGCCAGCAGCTTGGTACCGGGGGGGAGCTCCTACAATGAGCAGTTCTTC. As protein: CASSLVPGGSSYNEQFF. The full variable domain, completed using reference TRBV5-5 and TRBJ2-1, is DAGVTQSPTHLIKTRGQQVTLRCSPISGHKSVSWYQQVLGQGPQFIFQYYEKEERGRGNFPDRFSARQFPNYSSELNVNALLLGDSALYLCASSLVPGGSSYNEQFFGPGTRLTVL.

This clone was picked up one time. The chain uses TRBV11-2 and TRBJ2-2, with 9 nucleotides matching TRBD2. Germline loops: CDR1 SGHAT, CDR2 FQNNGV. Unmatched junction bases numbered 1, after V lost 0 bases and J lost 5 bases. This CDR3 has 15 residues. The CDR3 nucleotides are TGTGCCAGCAGCTTAGAAGCGGGGGGAACCGGGGAGCTGTTTTTT. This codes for CASSLEAGGTGELFF.

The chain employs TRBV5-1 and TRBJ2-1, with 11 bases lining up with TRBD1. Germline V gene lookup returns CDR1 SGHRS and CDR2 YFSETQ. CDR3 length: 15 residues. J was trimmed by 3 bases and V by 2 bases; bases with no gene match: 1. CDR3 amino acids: CASSFGTGGYNEQFF. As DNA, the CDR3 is TGCGCCAGCAGCTTCGGGACAGGGGGCTACAATGAGCAGTTCTTC. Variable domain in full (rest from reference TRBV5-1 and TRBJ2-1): KAGVTQTPRYLIKTRGQQVTLSCSPISGHRSVSWYQQTPGQGLQFLFEYFSETQRNKGNFPGRFSGRQFSNSRSEMNVSTLELGDSALYLCASSFGTGGYNEQFFGPGTRLTVL.

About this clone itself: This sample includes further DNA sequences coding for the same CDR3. The CDR3 DNA follows: TGTGCCAGCTCCCCAACTAGCGGGGGGGCCTACGAGCAGTACTTC. This translates into CASSPTSGGAYEQYF. The rearrangement uses TRBV18 and TRBJ2-7; 13 bases are shared with TRBD2. Germline V gene sequence: CDR1 KGHSH, CDR2 LQKENI. The CDR3 runs to 15 residues. The V gene end was trimmed by 6 bases and the J gene end by 2 bases; junction bases not matched to a gene: 4. Looking up the rest from reference TRBV18 and TRBJ2-7 gives the full variable domain: NAGVMQNPRHLVRRRGQEARLRCSPMKGHSHVYWYRQLPEEGLKFMVYLQKENIIDESGMPKERFSAEFPKEGPSILRIQQVVRGDSAAYFCASSPTSGGAYEQYFGPGTRLTVT.

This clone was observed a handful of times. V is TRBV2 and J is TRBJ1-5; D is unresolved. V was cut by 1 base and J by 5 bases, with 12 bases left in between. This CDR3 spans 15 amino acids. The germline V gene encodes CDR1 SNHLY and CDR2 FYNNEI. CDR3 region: CASSEGSPLDQPQHF. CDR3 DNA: TGTGCCAGCAGTGAAGGGAGTCCGTTAGATCAGCCCCAGCATTTT.

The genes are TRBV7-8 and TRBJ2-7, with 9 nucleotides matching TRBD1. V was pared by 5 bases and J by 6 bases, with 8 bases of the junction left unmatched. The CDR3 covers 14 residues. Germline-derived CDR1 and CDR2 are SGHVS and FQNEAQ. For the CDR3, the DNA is TGTGCCAGCAGCCTAATACGACAGGGGGGCGAGCAGTACTTC. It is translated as CASSLIRQGGEQYF.

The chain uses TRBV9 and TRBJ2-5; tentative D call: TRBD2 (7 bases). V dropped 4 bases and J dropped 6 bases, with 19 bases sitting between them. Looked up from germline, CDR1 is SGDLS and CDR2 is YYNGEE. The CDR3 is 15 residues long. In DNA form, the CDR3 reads TGTGCCAGCAGCAAAGAAGGGGGGGGCTGGCAGACCCAGTACTTC. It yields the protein CASSKEGGGWQTQYF.

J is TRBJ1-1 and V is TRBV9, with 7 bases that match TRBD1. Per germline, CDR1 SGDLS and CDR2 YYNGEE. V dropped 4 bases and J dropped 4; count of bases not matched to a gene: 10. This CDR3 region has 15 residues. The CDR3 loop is CASSRVGTGVTEAFF. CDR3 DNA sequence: TGTGCCAGCAGCCGCGTTGGTACAGGGGTCACTGAAGCTTTCTTT.

The CDR3 sequence is CASSYTSSTDTQYF. The CDR3 nucleotides read TGTGCCAGCAGTTATACTAGCAGCACAGATACGCAGTATTTT. The chain uses TRBV6-6 and TRBJ2-3; D might be TRBD2 (6 bases). Trimming shortened V by 3 bases and J by 0 bases, and 7 bases separated the two germline ends. The CDR3 sequence is 14 residues long. Germline CDR1 reads MNHNY; CDR2 reads SVGAGI (reference sequence).

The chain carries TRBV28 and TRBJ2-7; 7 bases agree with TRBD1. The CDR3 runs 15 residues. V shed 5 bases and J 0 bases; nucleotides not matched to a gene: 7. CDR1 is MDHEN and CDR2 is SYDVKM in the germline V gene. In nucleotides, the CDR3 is TGTGCCAGCAGTATTACAGGGACAGCCTCCTACGAGCAGTACTTC. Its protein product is CASSITGTASYEQYF.

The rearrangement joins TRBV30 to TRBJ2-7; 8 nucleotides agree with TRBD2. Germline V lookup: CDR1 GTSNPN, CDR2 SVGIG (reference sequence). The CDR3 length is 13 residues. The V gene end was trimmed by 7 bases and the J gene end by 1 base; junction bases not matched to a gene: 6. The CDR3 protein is CASGGAGSYEQYF. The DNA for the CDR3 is TGTGCCTCCGGGGGGGCCGGGTCCTACGAGCAGTACTTC.